The 20 T cell receptor beta chains below were found in one sample sequenced in a study of identical twins. MiXCR, run by TCRdb on the 5' RACE reads, gives a single entry per CDR3 protein. The sample contains about 240,000 distinct CDR3 sequences, around 7.6% of which appear only once. These data are also associated with another study on yellow fever vaccine responses in identical twins.

Sequencing was done on a sample of CD8+ T cells sorted from blood. All receptors come from a woman aged 18 to 35 in good health.

The V and J genes are TRBV10-3 and TRBJ2-1; 9 positions match TRBD1. In germline, CDR1 is ENHRY, CDR2 SYGVKD. The CDR3 spans 14 residues. The V gene end was trimmed by 6 bases and the J gene end by 8 bases; junction bases not matched to a gene: 8. In nucleotides, the CDR3 is TGTGCCATCAGACCGGGACAGGGTGACCATGAGCAGTTCTTC. Residues: CAIRPGQGDHEQFF.

In this sample, this clonotype turned up many times. The chain is built from TRBV7-9 and TRBJ2-5; the D gene is possibly TRBD2 (6 bases). Per the germline V gene, CDR1 is SEHNR and CDR2 is FQNEAQ (reference sequence). Deletions cut 3 bases from V and 0 bases from J, with 8 bases between. CDR3 length equals 14 residues. The chain's CDR3 is CASSFLADQETQYF. As DNA, the CDR3 is TGTGCCAGCAGCTTCTTAGCGGACCAAGAGACCCAGTACTTC.

A few counts support this clonotype. The chain carries TRBV27 and TRBJ2-5, with 11 bases that match TRBD1. The ends lost 6 bases at V and 5 bases at J; junction bases unmatched: 11. The CDR3 runs to 16 residues. Germline CDR1 reads MNHEY; CDR2 reads SMNVEV (reference sequence). The CDR3 loop is CASSRLGQGAWETQYF. As DNA, the CDR3 is TGTGCCAGCAGCCGCCTCGGACAGGGGGCATGGGAGACCCAGTACTTC.

In this sample, this clonotype turned up many times. CDR3 protein: CASSQDPADNEQFF. Written as DNA, the CDR3 is TGCGCCAGCAGCCAAGATCCCGCAGACAATGAGCAGTTCTTC. J is TRBJ2-1 and V is TRBV4-1; D call uncertain. The CDR3 length is 14 residues. Trimming removed 0 bases from V and 5 bases from J, with 8 bases in between. Germline-derived CDR1 and CDR2 are MGHRA and YSYEKL.

The rearrangement joins TRBV28 to TRBJ1-1; unclear D gene. CDR3 size: 14 residues. V shed 3 bases and J shed 2 bases, with 10 bases lying between them. CDR1 MDHEN and CDR2 SYDVKM come from the germline V gene. Here the CDR3 reads CASSLMGANTEAFF. CDR3 coding DNA: TGTGCCAGCAGTTTGATGGGAGCCAACACTGAAGCTTTCTTT.

This clonotype came up many times. The rearrangement uses TRBV11-1 and TRBJ2-7; 11 nucleotides line up with TRBD2. The J segment lost 0 bases and the V segment lost 5 bases, leaving 15 bases of the junction unmatched. CDR1 and CDR2 (germline): SGHAT, FQDESV (reference sequence). The CDR3 has 19 amino acids. The CDR3 DNA reads TGTGCCAGCAGCGCGCCTCCGGGACTAGCGGACCGAAGCTCCTACGAGCAGTACTTC. It translates to CASSAPPGLADRSSYEQYF.

The chain carries TRBV29-1 and TRBJ1-1; D gene uncertain. The CDR3 totals 13 residues. V lost 4 bases to trimming and J lost 1 base, with 10 bases between them. CDR1 and CDR2 (germline): SQVTM, ANQGSEA. CDR3: CSVGDVENTEAFF. CDR3 DNA: TGCAGCGTTGGAGACGTAGAGAACACTGAAGCTTTCTTT.

The genes are TRBV7-6 and TRBJ2-5, with D hard to call. The CDR3 is made up of 14 amino acids. In germline, CDR1 is SGHVS, CDR2 FNYEAQ. V was cut by 1 base and J by 2 bases, with 8 bases left in between. The CDR3 here is CASSLGGAQETQYF. Written as DNA, the CDR3 is TGTGCCAGCAGCTTAGGGGGTGCACAAGAGACCCAGTACTTC.

The chain carries TRBV13 and TRBJ2-7; perhaps TRBD1 as D (6 bases). The CDR3 sequence is 12 residues long. Germline CDR1 reads PRHDT; CDR2 reads FYEKMQ (reference sequence). V was shortened by 4 bases and J by 10 bases, with 14 bases between the two germline ends. The CDR3 is CASSSLPGDQYF. In DNA, the CDR3 is TGTGCCAGCAGCTCCCTCCCAGGGGATCAGTACTTC. The full variable domain, with the rest looked up from reference TRBV13 and TRBJ2-7, is AAGVIQSPRHLIKEKRETATLKCYPIPRHDTVYWYQQGPGQDPQFLISFYEKMQSDKGSIPDRFSAQQFSDYHSELNMSSLELGDSALYFCASSSLPGDQYFGPGTRLTVT.

This clonotype was seen many times. Mismatch with germline at one junction end may stem from a read error. The chain uses TRBV12-3 or TRBV12-4 and TRBJ2-2; D gene unclear. The CDR3 totals 11 residues. The CDR3 spells CASSVTGELFF. The CDR3 DNA reads TGCGCCAGCAGCGTAACCGGGGAGCTGTTTTTT.

This clonotype appeared many times. The chain has TRBV6-4 and TRBJ1-2, with TRBD1 matching 9 bases. CDR1 and CDR2 from the germline V gene are MRHNA and SNTAGT. Losses at the gene ends were 3 bases for V and 4 bases for J; bases not matched to a gene: 6. CDR3 length: 15 amino acids. DNA for the CDR3: TGTGCCAGCAGTGAGGCAACAGGGGGCGCCTATGGCTACACCTTC. The encoded protein is CASSEATGGAYGYTF.

This chain links TRBV28 with TRBJ2-7; TRBD1 agrees at 7 bases. The CDR3 contains 13 residues. The J segment lost 2 bases and the V segment lost 6 bases, leaving 4 bases of the junction unmatched. Germline V gives CDR1 MDHEN, CDR2 SYDVKM. The CDR3 DNA reads TGTGCCAGCAGCCAGGGACAGCCCTACGAGCAGTACTTC. Its translation is CASSQGQPYEQYF. The entire variable domain, with the rest obtained from reference TRBV28 and TRBJ2-7, is as follows: DVKVTQSSRYLVKRTGEKVFLECVQDMDHENMFWYRQDPGLGLRLIYFSYDVKMKEKGDIPEGYSVSREKKERFSLILESASTNQTSMYLCASSQGQPYEQYFGPGTRLTVT.

This clonotype was detected ten times or more. The V gene is TRBV28, the J gene TRBJ2-5; D may be TRBD1 or TRBD2 (5 bases each). The V end lost 6 bases, the J end lost 5 bases, and 16 bases lay between the germline ends. This CDR3 region has 14 residues. The germline CDR1 and CDR2 sequences are MDHEN and SYDVKM. The CDR3 spells CASSPWGNTETQYF. The CDR3 coding sequence is TGTGCCAGCAGCCCTTGGGGGAATACGGAGACCCAGTACTTC.

Points on this clonotype: Given a much more abundant clone one base away, this may be a read error. The V gene is TRBV7-6, the J gene TRBJ2-2; TRBD2 agrees at 11 bases. CDR3 length equals 15 residues. Germline-derived CDR1 and CDR2 are SGHVS and FNYEAQ. Trimming removed 4 bases from V and 5 bases from J; junction bases left unmatched: 3. CDR3 nucleotide sequence: TGTGCCAGCAGCTCGGGACTAGCGGTTACCGGGGAGCTGTTTTTT. Protein: CASSSGLAVTGELFF.

V is TRBV24-1 and J is TRBJ2-2; D not resolved. This CDR3 has 13 residues. From germline, CDR1 is KGHDR and CDR2 SFDVKD. Trimming removed 9 bases from V and 3 bases from J, with 10 bases in between. The CDR3 protein is CATQLTHTGELFF. CDR3 in DNA: TGTGCCACCCAACTAACGCACACCGGGGAGCTGTTTTTT.

This clonotype was counted ten times or more. The genes are TRBV4-1 and TRBJ2-1; D perhaps matches TRBD2 (6 bases). Germline CDR1 MGHRA, CDR2 YSYEKL. This CDR3 spans 15 amino acids. V was clipped by 5 bases and J by 7 bases, with 18 bases between them. In DNA, the CDR3 is TGCGCCAGCAGCTATACTAGCAGGAGTGAAAATGAGCAGTTCTTC. Translation gives CASSYTSRSENEQFF.

This clonotype was recorded a few times. V and J are TRBV27 and TRBJ1-2; D remains unclear. CDR1 and CDR2 from the germline V gene are MNHEY and SMNVEV (reference sequence). V was clipped by 8 bases and J by 3 bases, with 7 bases between them. The CDR3 extends over 11 amino acids. CDR3 region: CASSGHYGYTF. The CDR3 coding sequence is TGTGCCAGCTCGGGTCACTATGGCTACACCTTC.

J is TRBJ2-7 and V is TRBV12-3 or TRBV12-4, with 11 bases matching TRBD1. CDR3 length: 15 amino acids. The J segment lost 3 bases and the V segment lost 5 bases, leaving 6 bases of the junction unmatched. CDR3 amino acids: CASSVRDRGIYEQYV. The CDR3 nucleotides read TGTGCCAGCAGTGTCCGGGACAGGGGGATCTACGAGCAGTACGTC.

Only a few counts were recorded for this clonotype. The CDR3, as DNA: TGTGCCAGTAGAAGCAGGGGACAGGACTCCTACGAGCAGTACTTC. Protein sequence: CASRSRGQDSYEQYF. This sequence joins TRBV19 and TRBJ2-7; 8 bases align to TRBD1. The CDR3 consists of 15 residues. V was pared by 6 bases and J by 0 bases, with 7 bases of the junction left unmatched. Germline V lookup: CDR1 LNHDA, CDR2 SQIVND (reference sequence). The variable domain in full, with the rest retrieved from reference TRBV19 and TRBJ2-7, is DGGITQSPKYLFRKEGQNVTLSCEQNLNHDAMYWYRQDPGQGLRLIYYSQIVNDFQKGDIAEGYSVSREKKESFPLTVTSAQKNPTAFYLCASRSRGQDSYEQYFGPGTRLTVT.

This clonotype came up many times. The chain joins TRBV28 to TRBJ2-1, with TRBD2 as a possible D gene (6 bases). The V and J ends lost 8 bases and 0 bases respectively, with 17 bases between them. The germline V gene encodes CDR1 MDHEN and CDR2 SYDVKM. The CDR3 runs 16 residues. The CDR3 nucleotides read TGTGCCAGCCTGACTGGGAGGACGAGCTCCTACAATGAGCAGTTCTTC. Translating it yields CASLTGRTSSYNEQFF.